Listed here are 26 T cell receptor beta chains from one sample, sequenced in a study of blood T cell repertoires in COVID-19. Some clones are missing from TCRdb's copy, which holds only in-frame ones; the method was immunoSEQ multiplex PCR. The data contain around 200,000 clones, around 85% of them seen just once; the ten biggest clones take up roughly a sixth. Sequencing input: PBMCs or T cells enriched from blood (not recorded which). The receptors originated from a man aged 35 to 55 who had recovered from COVID-19.

V and J are TRBV5-6 and TRBJ2-7, with 9 positions matching TRBD2. The V and J ends lost 4 bases and 1 base, in that order; junction bases with no gene match: 9. CDR3 length equals 16 residues. CDR1 is SGHDT, CDR2 YYEEEE, per germline. The CDR3 nucleotides read TGTGCCAGCAGCCCGATAGCGGGAGTAGGGTCCTACGAGCAGTACTTC. Protein product: CASSPIAGVGSYEQYF.

The chain has TRBV30 and TRBJ1-1; 11 bases map to TRBD1. J was trimmed by 3 bases and V by 2 bases; bases with no gene match: 11. The germline V gene has CDR1 GTSNPN and CDR2 SVGIG (reference sequence). The CDR3 totals 17 residues. The CDR3 nucleotides are TGTGCCTGGAGTTCCCCCCGGGACAGGGGGTCGGACACTGAAGCTTTCTTT. Its translation: CAWSSPRDRGSDTEAFF.

The chain carries TRBV3-1 (or the pseudogene TRBV3-2) and TRBJ1-5; 10 positions match TRBD1. The junction had 3 bases not matched to a gene; V was cut back by 1 base and J by 3 bases. The CDR3 is 16 amino acids. Looked up from germline, CDR1 is LGHDT and CDR2 is YNNKEL (reference sequence). The CDR3 bases are TGTGCCAGCAGCCAAGGGGACAGGGGCTCCAATCAGCCCCAGCATTTT. It codes for CASSQGDRGSNQPQHF.

The chain carries TRBV6-5 and TRBJ1-2; weak D call: TRBD1 (5 bases). Trimming shortened V by 4 bases and J by 2 bases, and 11 bases separated the two germline ends. This CDR3 has 14 residues. The germline gives CDR1 MNHEY, CDR2 SVGAGI. CDR3 amino acids: CASSSQVLNYGYTF. The CDR3 DNA reads TGTGCCAGCAGTTCACAGGTCCTAAACTATGGCTACACCTTC.

This chain uses TRBV28 with TRBJ1-6, with D unclear. With 5 bases removed from V and 16 bases from J, the gap between germline ends came to 15 bases. This CDR3 has 12 amino acids. The V gene's germline CDR1 is MDHEN and CDR2 SYDVKM. For the CDR3, the DNA is TGTGCCAGCAGTCCCCGGGAGGGCCATCTCCACTTT. Protein sequence: CASSPREGHLHF.

The chain joins TRBV6-5 to TRBJ2-1; 12 nucleotides match TRBD2. CDR3 length: 15 residues. Germline CDR1 reads MNHEY; CDR2 reads SVGAGI. V lost 6 bases and J lost 9; bases outside the gene matches: 9. CDR3 bases: TGTGCCAGCAGGGGTTCTAGCGGGAGGGCCTTTGAGCAGTTCTTC. It specifies CASRGSSGRAFEQFF.

Remarks on this clone: Other DNA sequences in the same sample also yield this CDR3. The rearrangement links TRBV6-5 to TRBJ2-3; 10 bases are a match to TRBD2. This CDR3 contains 15 residues. V gave up 8 bases and J gave up 0 bases; unmatched junction bases: 5. CDR1 and CDR2 from the germline V gene are MNHEY and SVGAGI. The CDR3 DNA is TGTGCCAGCCGGACTAGCGGATCTAGCACAGATACGCAGTATTTT. It yields the protein CASRTSGSSTDTQYF.

V gene TRBV7-9 combines with J gene TRBJ2-1, with 12 bases aligning to TRBD2. The length of the CDR3 is 17 residues. V shed 3 bases and J 3 bases; nucleotides not matched to a gene: 6. Germline CDR1 SEHNR, CDR2 FQNEAQ (reference sequence). The CDR3 DNA follows: TGTGCCAGCAGCTTGGGCCCGGGACTAGCGGGCTACAATGAGCAGTTCTTC. Its protein product is CASSLGPGLAGYNEQFF.

J is TRBJ1-1 and V is TRBV18; D may be TRBD1 (6 bases). Germline CDR1 is KGHSH and CDR2 is LQKENI. The ends were cut back, 1 base at V and 1 base at J, with 10 bases in the middle. This CDR3 contains 15 residues. CDR3 region: CASSPQGQQNTEAFF. The CDR3, as DNA: TGTGCCAGCTCACCACAAGGACAGCAGAACACTGAAGCTTTCTTT.

The chain recombines TRBV29-1 with TRBJ2-7, with 9 nucleotides matching TRBD1. The CDR3 has 14 residues. J lost 3 bases, V lost 5 bases, and 8 bases had no gene match. Per the germline V gene, CDR1 is SQVTM and CDR2 is ANQGSEA. CDR3 sequence: CSVSTGQGNYEQYF. The CDR3, as DNA: TGCAGCGTTTCAACAGGACAGGGGAACTACGAGCAGTACTTC.

This clone came up once. The chain links TRBV7-9 to TRBJ2-2, with TRBD1 identical over 8 bases. The CDR3 totals 16 residues. The junction had 5 bases not matched to a gene; V was cut back by 2 bases and J by 3 bases. Germline-derived CDR1 and CDR2 are SEHNR and FQNEAQ (reference sequence). This CDR3 is CASSLSTGVDTGELFF. For the CDR3, the DNA is TGTGCCAGCAGCTTATCGACAGGGGTCGACACCGGGGAGCTGTTTTTT.

The chain employs TRBV7-2 and TRBJ1-2; D may be TRBD1 (6 bases). V lost 5 bases, J lost 4 bases, and 17 bases lay in between. Germline-derived CDR1 and CDR2 are SGHTA and FQGNSA. The CDR3 totals 15 residues. The CDR3 loop is CASSPTDRPFYGYTF. The CDR3 DNA sequence: TGTGCCAGCAGCCCAACGGACAGACCTTTCTATGGCTACACCTTC.

V usage is TRBV27 and J usage is TRBJ2-2; unclear D gene. CDR3 length: 12 amino acids. The germline V gene encodes CDR1 MNHEY and CDR2 SMNVEV (reference sequence). Deletions cut 3 bases from V and 4 bases from J, with 3 bases between. The chain's CDR3 is CASSFGTGELFF. For the CDR3, the DNA is TGTGCCAGCAGTTTCGGCACCGGGGAGCTGTTTTTT.

The J gene is TRBJ1-2, the V gene TRBV24-1, with D tentatively TRBD1 (5 bases). The V end lost 5 bases, the J end lost 0 bases, and 9 bases lay between the germline ends. Germline CDR1 reads KGHDR; CDR2 reads SFDVKD. CDR3 size: 14 residues. CDR3 loop: CATSGAGTNYGYTF. CDR3 sequence (DNA): TGTGCCACCAGTGGTGCAGGGACTAACTATGGCTACACCTTC.

The chain combines TRBV19 with TRBJ2-1, with 7 positions matching TRBD2. This CDR3 is 14 amino acids long. With V trimmed by 9 bases and J by 4 bases, 9 bases remained unmatched. The germline gives CDR1 LNHDA, CDR2 SQIVND (reference sequence). DNA for the CDR3: TGTGCCAGCCGACGGAGCGGGAAATACAATGAGCAGTTCTTC. This encodes CASRRSGKYNEQFF. Looking up the rest from reference TRBV19 and TRBJ2-1 gives the full variable domain: DGGITQSPKYLFRKEGQNVTLSCEQNLNHDAMYWYRQDPGQGLRLIYYSQIVNDFQKGDIAEGYSVSREKKESFPLTVTSAQKNPTAFYLCASRRSGKYNEQFFGPGTRLTVL.

The J gene is TRBJ1-5, the V gene TRBV9, with D tentatively TRBD1 (6 bases). Germline values: CDR1 SGDLS, CDR2 YYNGEE. V shed 0 bases and J shed 7 bases, with 14 bases lying between them. The CDR3 covers 15 residues. The CDR3 nucleotides read TGTGCCAGCAGCGTAGAAGGCAGGGGTAACCAGCCCCAGCATTTT. Protein: CASSVEGRGNQPQHF.

The CDR3 loop reads CASSVEFSGRNNEQFF. In DNA form, the CDR3 reads TGTGCCAGCAGCGTAGAGTTTAGCGGGAGGAACAATGAGCAGTTCTTC. The chain joins TRBV9 to TRBJ2-1; 10 bases align to TRBD2. The CDR3 is 16 amino acids. Germline V gene lookup returns CDR1 SGDLS and CDR2 YYNGEE. V was pared by 0 bases and J by 5 bases, with 5 bases of the junction left unmatched.

The chain has TRBV6-5 and TRBJ2-2; 7 nucleotides align to TRBD1. V was clipped by 4 bases and J by 5 bases; unmatched bases: 7. Germline values: CDR1 MNHEY, CDR2 SVGAGI. The CDR3 runs 15 residues. The CDR3 nucleotides read TGTGCCAGCAGTTCCCGTCGACAGGGAACCGGGGAGCTGTTTTTT. It is translated as CASSSRRQGTGELFF.

The genes are TRBV11-2 and TRBJ2-7; no clear D. CDR1 is SGHAT and CDR2 is FQNNGV in the germline V gene. This CDR3 is built from 14 residues. With 1 base removed from V and 2 bases from J, the gap between germline ends came to 9 bases. Written as DNA, the CDR3 is TGTGCCAGCAGCTTAGGGGCTCCCACCTACGAGCAGTACTTC. The encoded protein is CASSLGAPTYEQYF.

The V and J genes are TRBV5-8 and TRBJ2-2, with a tentative D call TRBD2 (5 bases). Germline assignment: CDR1 SGHTS and CDR2 YDEGEE. This CDR3 region has 15 residues. Trimming removed 1 base from V and 0 bases from J, with 7 bases in between. DNA for the CDR3: TGTGCCAGCAGCTTGCGGGAAGCGAACACCGGGGAGCTGTTTTTT. This translates into CASSLREANTGELFF.

The chain recombines TRBV21-1 with TRBJ2-7; no check of the table's D call, TRBD2, against the DNA was made. TRBV21-1 is a listed pseudogene. CDR3 length equals 17 residues. The CDR3 loop is CACRSGSPLLTTYEQYF. In nucleotides, the CDR3 is TGTGCCTGTCGTAGCGGGAGCCCCCTGCTCACGACCTACGAGCAGTACTTC.

The table lists this clone with many counts. The rearrangement joins TRBV6-4 to TRBJ2-3; TRBD1 matches at 11 bases. The CDR3 loop spans 14 amino acids. V trimming: 3 bases; J trimming: 4 bases; junction bases outside the gene matches: 0. CDR1 and CDR2 (germline): MRHNA, SNTAGT. The CDR3 reads CASSEGQGADTQYF. The DNA of the CDR3 is TGTGCCAGCAGTGAGGGACAGGGGGCAGATACGCAGTATTTT.

This sequence joins TRBV30 and TRBJ1-2; D call uncertain. Germline V gene data show CDR1 as GTSNPN and CDR2 as SVGIG (reference sequence). V lost 1 base and J 6 bases, leaving 9 bases between the germline ends. The CDR3 contains 12 residues. The CDR3 bases are TGTGCCTGGAGTGCCGCAGCGGATGGCTACACCTTC. Translating gives CAWSAAADGYTF.

The rearrangement links TRBV11-2 to TRBJ2-5; 7 bases align to TRBD2. Germline V gene data show CDR1 as SGHAT and CDR2 as FQNNGV. The CDR3 is made up of 16 amino acids. J was trimmed by 2 bases and V by 1 base; bases with no gene match: 7. CDR3 loop: CASSLVAGTGQETQYF. CDR3 nucleotide sequence: TGTGCCAGCAGCTTAGTAGCGGGTACAGGACAAGAGACCCAGTACTTC.

This sequence joins TRBV6-1 and TRBJ2-2, with a tentative D call TRBD2 (5 bases). Germline V lookup: CDR1 MNHNS, CDR2 SASEGT. The CDR3 sequence is 15 residues long. Between the trimmed V and J ends, which lost 1 base and 4 bases, there was a span of 10 bases. The CDR3 sequence is CASSEGTRVTGELFF. The CDR3 coding sequence is TGTGCCAGCAGTGAAGGAACTAGGGTCACCGGGGAGCTGTTTTTT.

The chain is built from TRBV3-1 (or the pseudogene TRBV3-2) and TRBJ1-6; TRBD1 agrees at 7 bases. Germline assignment: CDR1 LGHDT and CDR2 YNNKEL (reference sequence). The CDR3 spans 14 residues. V gave up 7 bases and J gave up 7 bases; unmatched junction bases: 7. The CDR3 DNA sequence: TGTGCCAGCAAGTACACAGGGGACAATTCACCCCTCCACTTT. This encodes CASKYTGDNSPLHF.